The source of this T cell receptor (beta chain) is a study of technical replicates of blood from a handful of donors. The V gene lost 0 bases and the J gene lost 3 bases, with 14 bases spanning the gap. The CDR3 contains 16 residues. Germline CDR1 reads MNHEY; CDR2 reads SVGAGI. Clones were sequenced by immunoSEQ multiplex PCR, and TCRdb holds only the in-frame ones, with some missing. The data contain more than 10,000 clones, 94% of them singletons. This receptor was taken from a human donor in good health. The J gene is TRBJ1-1, the V gene TRBV6-5, with D unresolved. The sample was PBMCs. Here the CDR3 DNA reads TGTGCCAGCAGTTACTCGATGGTACTAGGTGACACTGAAGCTTTCTTT. It yields the protein CASSYSMVLGDTEAFF.